One and the same sample provided the 27 T cell receptor beta chains below, sequenced in a study of OX40 agonist ivuxolimab in advanced cancers. Assay used: immunoSEQ multiplex PCR; TCRdb lists only in-frame clones, some missing. The repertoire holds 80,000 or so clones, with 93% as singletons. The source was CD4+ or CD8+ T cells sorted from blood, collected in a trial of the OX40 agonist ivuxolimab. The origin of the receptors is an adult with an advanced solid tumor such as melanoma, head and neck, liver or kidney cancer.

The chain has TRBV5-6 and TRBJ2-5; maybe TRBD1 (6 bases). The CDR3 consists of 15 residues. The germline V gene encodes CDR1 SGHDT and CDR2 YYEEEE. V lost 2 bases, J lost 5 bases, and 16 bases lay in between. Here the CDR3 DNA reads TGTGCCAGCAGCTTACAGGGTAGTTGGACGGAGACCCAGTACTTC. Protein: CASSLQGSWTETQYF.

The V and J genes are TRBV20-1 and TRBJ2-5, with D perhaps matching TRBD1 or TRBD2 (5 bases each). From germline, CDR1 is DFQATT and CDR2 SNEGSKA (reference sequence). This CDR3 region has 11 residues. Between the trimmed V and J ends, which lost 6 bases and 9 bases, there was a span of 14 bases. CDR3: CSARDPVAQYF. The CDR3 DNA is TGCAGTGCCAGGGACCCGGTGGCCCAGTACTTC.

The chain combines TRBV9 with TRBJ2-3, with D perhaps being TRBD1 or TRBD2 (5 bases each). V lost 0 bases, J lost 0 bases, and 11 bases lay in between. From germline, CDR1 is SGDLS and CDR2 YYNGEE. The CDR3 consists of 16 residues. CDR3 loop: CASSVGTRESTDTQYF. As DNA, the CDR3 is TGTGCCAGCAGCGTAGGGACCAGGGAGAGCACAGATACGCAGTATTTT.

The CDR3 here is CASSEEGFGSLLRPHLPDNEQFF. CDR3 sequence (DNA): TGTGCCAGCAGTGAAGAGGGTTTTGGCTCCCTCCTCAGGCCCCACTTACCGGACAATGAGCAGTTCTTC. The chain uses TRBV2 and TRBJ2-1, with D uncertain. Deletions cut 1 base from V and 5 bases from J, with 36 bases between. The CDR3 has 23 residues. CDR1 and CDR2 (germline): SNHLY, FYNNEI.

The chain combines TRBV7-2 with TRBJ2-3, with D uncertain. The CDR3 runs 15 residues. CDR1 is SGHTA, CDR2 FQGNSA, per germline. V was pared by 1 base and J by 1 base, with 9 bases between. The CDR3 DNA reads TGTGCCAGCAGCTTAGGCCGGAGCCGCACAGATACGCAGTATTTT. As protein: CASSLGRSRTDTQYF. The full variable domain, rest sourced from reference TRBV7-2 and TRBJ2-3, is GAGVSQSPSNKVTEKGKDVELRCDPISGHTALYWYRQSLGQGLEFLIYFQGNSAPDKSGLPSDRFSAERTGGSVSTLTIQRTQQEDSAVYLCASSLGRSRTDTQYFGPGTRLTVL.

The chain is built from TRBV27 and TRBJ2-3; 7 nucleotides line up with TRBD2. Germline V CDR1 and CDR2: MNHEY, SMNVEV (reference sequence). V lost 5 bases to trimming and J lost 1 base; unmatched junction nucleotides: 3. The CDR3 has 14 residues. The CDR3 nucleotides read TGTGCCAGCAGTCCCGGACTAGGCACAGATACGCAGTATTTT. The encoded protein is CASSPGLGTDTQYF.

The rearrangement uses TRBV6-5 and TRBJ2-7, with TRBD1 identical over 10 bases. Germline lookup yields CDR1 MNHEY and CDR2 SVGAGI. This CDR3 comprises 14 residues. The V segment lost 5 bases and the J segment 4 bases; nucleotides outside the gene matches: 5. CDR3 residues: CASSPGTGVYEQYF. CDR3 sequence (DNA): TGTGCCAGCAGTCCGGGGACAGGGGTTTACGAGCAGTACTTC.

This chain uses TRBV4-3 with TRBJ2-7; 9 bases match TRBD2. The V segment lost 0 bases and the J segment 5 bases; nucleotides outside the gene matches: 11. CDR3 length: 17 amino acids. From germline, CDR1 is LGHNA and CDR2 YSLEER. CDR3 residues: CASSQDGAGTSSHEQYF. The CDR3, as DNA: TGCGCCAGCAGCCAAGACGGAGCCGGGACTAGCTCTCACGAGCAGTACTTC.

The chain joins TRBV27 to TRBJ1-1, with 7 bases identical to TRBD1. Germline V gene lookup returns CDR1 MNHEY and CDR2 SMNVEV (reference sequence). CDR3 length equals 17 residues. The V gene end was trimmed by 3 bases and the J gene end by 3 bases; junction bases not matched to a gene: 13. In DNA, the CDR3 is TGTGCCAGCAGTTTCCCTAATGCCCGCAGGGGGGACACTGAAGCTTTCTTT. As protein: CASSFPNARRGDTEAFF.

This clone appeared a single time. The chain employs TRBV27 and TRBJ1-5; D is perhaps TRBD1 (5 bases). Germline assignment: CDR1 MNHEY and CDR2 SMNVEV (reference sequence). V was pared by 0 bases and J by 0 bases, with 12 bases between. This CDR3 spans 17 amino acids. As DNA, the CDR3 is TGTGCCAGCAGTTTATCAGGGGCCCCATATAGCAATCAGCCCCAGCATTTT. Translation gives CASSLSGAPYSNQPQHF.

The chain links TRBV11-3 to TRBJ1-1; D possibly corresponds to TRBD1 (5 bases). The CDR3 loop spans 13 amino acids. CDR1 and CDR2 (germline): SGHNT, YENEEA. Deletions cut 3 bases from V and 6 bases from J, with 11 bases between. DNA for the CDR3: TGTGCCAGCAGCTTGGGGGGAAGGTCTGAAGCTTTCTTT. Its protein product is CASSLGGRSEAFF.

The chain uses TRBV4-3 and TRBJ1-1; a weak D match, TRBD1 (5 bases). CDR3 length: 18 amino acids. The germline V gene encodes CDR1 LGHNA and CDR2 YSLEER. Trimming shortened V by 0 bases and J by 4 bases, and 21 bases separated the two germline ends. In nucleotides, the CDR3 is TGCGCCAGCAGCCAAGATCATTGGGTGGGGCAGGTGATCACTGAAGCTTTCTTT. Residues: CASSQDHWVGQVITEAFF.

The rearrangement joins TRBV14 to TRBJ2-7, with D possibly being TRBD1 or TRBD2 (5 bases each). Trimming took off 4 bases at V and 5 bases at J, with 18 bases between the two ends. This CDR3 contains 15 residues. Looked up from germline, CDR1 is SGHDN and CDR2 is FVKESK. In nucleotides, the CDR3 is TGTGCCAGCAGCCCCCGGGGCCTCCTCCACAACGAGCAGTACTTC. Protein product: CASSPRGLLHNEQYF.

The genes are TRBV27 and TRBJ1-5, with a possible D match to TRBD1 (5 bases). The CDR3 has 14 residues. Germline V gene lookup returns CDR1 MNHEY and CDR2 SMNVEV (reference sequence). Trimming took off 3 bases at V and 3 bases at J, with 9 bases between the two ends. This CDR3 is CASSFSGTNQPQHF. In nucleotides, the CDR3 is TGTGCCAGCAGTTTTTCAGGGACCAATCAGCCCCAGCATTTT.

This chain connects TRBV18 to TRBJ2-7; D may be TRBD1 (6 bases). The germline V gene has CDR1 KGHSH and CDR2 LQKENI. V was pared by 3 bases and J by 6 bases, with 15 bases between. The CDR3 consists of 14 residues. CDR3 nucleotides: TGTGCCAGCTCACCGGGCAGGGGTGGACTCGAGCAGTACTTC. Residues: CASSPGRGGLEQYF.

The chain uses TRBV9 and TRBJ2-2, with unresolved D. This CDR3 has 12 amino acids. V was shortened by 0 bases and J by 7 bases, with 4 bases between the two germline ends. Germline values: CDR1 SGDLS, CDR2 YYNGEE. The CDR3 nucleotides read TGTGCCAGCAGCGTAGGCGGCGGGGAGCTGTTTTTT. It yields the protein CASSVGGGELFF.

The genes are TRBV25-1 and TRBJ1-1; perhaps TRBD1 as D (6 bases). CDR3 size: 14 residues. Trimming stripped 1 base from V and 7 bases from J, with 13 bases between. Germline assignment: CDR1 MGHDK and CDR2 SYGVNS. CDR3 residues: CASSESAGEIEAFF. The CDR3 DNA reads TGTGCCAGCAGTGAATCGGCAGGGGAAATTGAAGCTTTCTTT.

This chain joins TRBV6-1 and TRBJ2-7; 8 bases fit TRBD2. The CDR3 has 14 amino acids. The trim removed 3 bases at V and 0 bases at J, leaving 1 base unmatched. Germline assignment: CDR1 MNHNS and CDR2 SASEGT. CDR3 region: CASSDGRVSYEQYF. DNA for the CDR3: TGTGCCAGCAGTGACGGGAGGGTCTCCTACGAGCAGTACTTC.

The V call is TRBV9, the J call TRBJ2-7, with 9 bases aligning to TRBD2. Per germline, CDR1 SGDLS and CDR2 YYNGEE. The CDR3 runs 15 residues. V lost 0 bases, J lost 2 bases, and 3 bases stayed unmatched. The CDR3 DNA follows: TGTGCCAGCAGCGTAGCTAGCGGGAACACCTACGAGCAGTACTTC. This sequence encodes CASSVASGNTYEQYF.

The chain is built from TRBV5-4 and TRBJ1-2; possibly TRBD1 for D (5 bases). This CDR3 is 15 amino acids long. CDR1 and CDR2 from the germline V gene are SGHNT and YYREEE (reference sequence). Trimming took off 4 bases at V and 4 bases at J, with 17 bases between the two ends. CDR3 sequence reads: CASSHWGGARYGYTF. CDR3 coding DNA: TGTGCCAGCAGCCATTGGGGCGGGGCCCGCTATGGCTACACCTTC.

The chain has TRBV11-2 and TRBJ1-1, with TRBD1 matching 7 bases. The CDR3 loop spans 15 amino acids. The germline V gene has CDR1 SGHAT and CDR2 FQNNGV. The ends lost 1 base at V and 0 bases at J; junction bases unmatched: 2. In DNA, the CDR3 is TGTGCCAGCAGCTTAGCTCAGGGGGTGAACACTGAAGCTTTCTTT. Translating gives CASSLAQGVNTEAFF.

In its sample, this clone was seen a few times. The genes are TRBV11-2 and TRBJ1-5; D remains ambiguous. The CDR3 has 13 residues. V lost 1 base and J 4 bases, leaving 5 bases between the germline ends. Germline V lookup: CDR1 SGHAT, CDR2 FQNNGV. This CDR3 is CASSLAPNQPQHF. For the CDR3, the DNA is TGTGCCAGCAGCTTAGCCCCTAATCAGCCCCAGCATTTT. The full variable domain, in which reference TRBV11-2 and TRBJ1-5 provide the parts outside the CDR3, is EAGVAQSPRYKIIEKRQSVAFWCNPISGHATLYWYQQILGQGPKLLIQFQNNGVVDDSQLPKDRFSAERLKGVDSTLKIQPAKLEDSAVYLCASSLAPNQPQHFGDGTRLSIL.

The genes are TRBV21-1 and TRBJ2-7. TRBV21-1 is termed a pseudogene. The CDR3 length is 17 residues. The CDR3 region is CASSKDLGSPTIYEQYF. The CDR3 nucleotides are TGTGCCAGCAGCAAAGATCTCGGCAGCCCGACGATCTACGAGCAGTACTTC.

This chain uses TRBV6-6 with TRBJ2-7; 14 positions match TRBD2. The CDR3 totals 15 residues. V gave up 6 bases and J gave up 5 bases; unmatched junction bases: 6. CDR1 is MNHNY and CDR2 is SVGAGI in the germline V gene (reference sequence). The CDR3 sequence is CASRFGTSGGDEQYF. For the CDR3, the DNA is TGTGCCAGCAGATTCGGGACTAGCGGGGGAGACGAGCAGTACTTC.

This rearrangement joins TRBV4-3 to TRBJ2-7, with 11 bases that match TRBD2. The CDR3 runs to 15 residues. Trimming removed 4 bases from V and 5 bases from J; junction bases left unmatched: 7. The V gene's germline CDR1 is LGHNA and CDR2 YSLEER. Here the CDR3 DNA reads TGCGCCAGCAGCCCTCAGGGACTAGCGGTCCACGAGCAGTACTTC. Translated: CASSPQGLAVHEQYF.

CDR3 sequence (DNA): TGTGCCAGGCCCCCTTTGCAGACCTCTGGAAACACCATATATTTT. Its protein is CARPPLQTSGNTIYF. This chain joins TRBV6-5 and TRBJ1-3; D gene unclear. Per the germline V gene, CDR1 is MNHEY and CDR2 is SVGAGI. Deletions cut 9 bases from V and 0 bases from J, with 15 bases between. CDR3 length equals 15 residues.

The CDR3 is CASSQDLRDRGRETQYF. The CDR3 nucleotides read TGCGCCAGCAGCCAAGATCTCCGGGACAGGGGGCGAGAGACCCAGTACTTC. This chain uses TRBV4-1 with TRBJ2-5; 12 bases line up with TRBD1. Germline CDR1 MGHRA, CDR2 YSYEKL. V lost 0 bases to trimming and J lost 4 bases; unmatched junction nucleotides: 6. This CDR3 is 17 amino acids long.